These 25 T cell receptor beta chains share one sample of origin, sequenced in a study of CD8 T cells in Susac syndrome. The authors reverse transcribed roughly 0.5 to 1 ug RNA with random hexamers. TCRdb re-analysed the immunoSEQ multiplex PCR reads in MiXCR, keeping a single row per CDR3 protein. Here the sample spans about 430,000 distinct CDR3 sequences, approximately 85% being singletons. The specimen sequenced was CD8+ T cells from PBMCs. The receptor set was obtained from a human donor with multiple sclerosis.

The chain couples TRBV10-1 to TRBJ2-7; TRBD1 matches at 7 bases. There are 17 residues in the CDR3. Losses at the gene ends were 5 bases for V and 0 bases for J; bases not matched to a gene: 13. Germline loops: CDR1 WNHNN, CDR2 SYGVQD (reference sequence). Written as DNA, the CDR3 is TGCGCCAGCAGTCCCTTACCGGGACAGCGAAGCTCCTACGAGCAGTACTTC. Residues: CASSPLPGQRSSYEQYF.

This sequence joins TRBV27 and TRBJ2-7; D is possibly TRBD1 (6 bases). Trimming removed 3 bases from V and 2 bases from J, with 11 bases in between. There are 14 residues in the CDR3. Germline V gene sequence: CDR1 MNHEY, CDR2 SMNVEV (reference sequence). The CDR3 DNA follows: TGTGCCAGCAGTTTGGCGACAGGCGCCTACGAGCAGTACTTC. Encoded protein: CASSLATGAYEQYF.

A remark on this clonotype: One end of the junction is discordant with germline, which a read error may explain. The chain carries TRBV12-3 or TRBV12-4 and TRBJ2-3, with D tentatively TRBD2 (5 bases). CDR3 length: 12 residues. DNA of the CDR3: TGTGCCAGCAGCCCGGAAGCCCTGACTACTATTTTT. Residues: CASSPEALTTIF.

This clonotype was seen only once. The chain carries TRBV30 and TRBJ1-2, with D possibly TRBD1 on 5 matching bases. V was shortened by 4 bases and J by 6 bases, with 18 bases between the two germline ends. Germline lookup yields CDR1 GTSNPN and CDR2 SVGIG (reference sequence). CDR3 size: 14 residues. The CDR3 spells CAWNRGVGMHGYTF. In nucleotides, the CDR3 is TGTGCCTGGAACCGGGGGGTAGGAATGCATGGCTACACCTTC.

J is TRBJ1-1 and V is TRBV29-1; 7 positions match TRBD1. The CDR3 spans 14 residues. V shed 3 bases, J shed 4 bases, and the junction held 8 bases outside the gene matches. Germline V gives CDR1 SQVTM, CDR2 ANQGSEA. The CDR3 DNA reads TGCAGCGTTGACGGCGACAGGGTAAGCACTGAAGCTTTCTTT. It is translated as CSVDGDRVSTEAFF.

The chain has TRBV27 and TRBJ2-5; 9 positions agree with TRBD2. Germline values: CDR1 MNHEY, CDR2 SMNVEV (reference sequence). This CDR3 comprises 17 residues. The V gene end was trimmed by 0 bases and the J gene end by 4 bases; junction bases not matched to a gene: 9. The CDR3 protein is CASSLSASGILGETQYF. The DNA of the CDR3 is TGTGCCAGCAGTTTATCGGCTAGCGGGATTTTAGGAGAGACCCAGTACTTC.

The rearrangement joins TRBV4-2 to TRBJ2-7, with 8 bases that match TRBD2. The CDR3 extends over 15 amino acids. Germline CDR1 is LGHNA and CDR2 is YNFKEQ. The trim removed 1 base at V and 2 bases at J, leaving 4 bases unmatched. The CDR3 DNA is TGTGCCAGCAGCCAAGGACTAGCGAGTACCTACGAGCAGTACTTC. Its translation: CASSQGLASTYEQYF.

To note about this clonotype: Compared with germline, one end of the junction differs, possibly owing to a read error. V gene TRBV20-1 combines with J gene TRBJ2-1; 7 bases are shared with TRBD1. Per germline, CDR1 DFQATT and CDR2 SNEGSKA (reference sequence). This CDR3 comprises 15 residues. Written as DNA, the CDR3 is TGCAGTGCTGGAGACAGGGAACAGCCCTACAATGAGCAGTTCTTC. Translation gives CSAGDREQPYNEQFF.

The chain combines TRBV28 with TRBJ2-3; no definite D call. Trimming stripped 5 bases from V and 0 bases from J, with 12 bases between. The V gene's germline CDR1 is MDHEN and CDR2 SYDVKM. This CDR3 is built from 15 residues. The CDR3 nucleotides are TGTGCCAGCAGTCAGCCAGGCCCTAGCACAGATACGCAGTATTTT. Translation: CASSQPGPSTDTQYF.

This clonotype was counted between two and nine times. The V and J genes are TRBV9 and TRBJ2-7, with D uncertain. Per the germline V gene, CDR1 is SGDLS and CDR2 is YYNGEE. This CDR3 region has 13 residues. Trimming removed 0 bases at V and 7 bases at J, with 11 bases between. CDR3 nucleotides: TGTGCCAGCAGCGTAGGGAATCTCCAAGAGCAGTACTTC. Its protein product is CASSVGNLQEQYF.

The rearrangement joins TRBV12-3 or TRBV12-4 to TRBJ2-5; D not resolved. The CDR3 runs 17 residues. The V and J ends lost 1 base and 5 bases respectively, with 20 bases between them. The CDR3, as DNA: TGTGCCAGCAGTTTAGTTGGCCGCGGCCGTTTGTTTGAGACCCAGTACTTC. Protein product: CASSLVGRGRLFETQYF.

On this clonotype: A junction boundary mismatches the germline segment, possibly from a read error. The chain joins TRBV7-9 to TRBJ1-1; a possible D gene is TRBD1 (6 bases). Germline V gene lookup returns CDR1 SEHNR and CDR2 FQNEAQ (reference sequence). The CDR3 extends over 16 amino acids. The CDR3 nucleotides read TGTGCCAGCAGCTCCTCCAGGGACACCGGCCGCACTGAGGCTTTCTTT. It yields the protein CASSSSRDTGRTEAFF.

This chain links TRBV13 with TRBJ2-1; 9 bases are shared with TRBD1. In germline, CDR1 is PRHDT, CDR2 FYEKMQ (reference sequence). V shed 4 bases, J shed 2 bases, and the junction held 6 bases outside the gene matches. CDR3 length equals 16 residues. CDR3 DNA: TGTGCCAGCAGCTCACCGGGACAGGGTCCCTACAATGAGCAGTTCTTC. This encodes CASSSPGQGPYNEQFF.

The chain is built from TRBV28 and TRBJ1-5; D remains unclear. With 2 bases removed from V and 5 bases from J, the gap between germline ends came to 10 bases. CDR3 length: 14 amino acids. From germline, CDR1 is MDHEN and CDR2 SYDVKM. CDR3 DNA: TGTGCCAGCAGTTTACGATCGGTGTATCAGCCCCAGCATTTT. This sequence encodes CASSLRSVYQPQHF.

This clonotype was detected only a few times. In nucleotides, the CDR3 is TGTGCCAGCAGCCAACTAGCGGGGGTCACCTACGAGCAGTACTTC. As protein: CASSQLAGVTYEQYF. The chain combines TRBV11-1 with TRBJ2-7; 11 nucleotides line up with TRBD2. The germline V gene has CDR1 SGHAT and CDR2 FQDESV (reference sequence). This CDR3 comprises 15 residues. The V and J ends lost 5 bases and 2 bases, in that order; junction bases with no gene match: 5.

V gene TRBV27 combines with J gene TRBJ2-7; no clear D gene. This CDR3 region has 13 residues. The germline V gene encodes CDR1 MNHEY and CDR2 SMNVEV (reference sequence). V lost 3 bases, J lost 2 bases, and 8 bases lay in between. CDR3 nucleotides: TGTGCCAGCAGTTTGTCGGCAACCTACGAGCAGTACTTC. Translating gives CASSLSATYEQYF.

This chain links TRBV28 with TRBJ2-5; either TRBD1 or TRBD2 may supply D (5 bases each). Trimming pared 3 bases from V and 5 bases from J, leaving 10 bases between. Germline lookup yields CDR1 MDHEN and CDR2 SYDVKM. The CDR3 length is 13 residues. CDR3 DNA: TGTGCCAGCAGTTTTGGGGGATCGGAGACCCAGTACTTC. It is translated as CASSFGGSETQYF. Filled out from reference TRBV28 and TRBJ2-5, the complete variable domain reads DVKVTQSSRYLVKRTGEKVFLECVQDMDHENMFWYRQDPGLGLRLIYFSYDVKMKEKGDIPEGYSVSREKKERFSLILESASTNQTSMYLCASSFGGSETQYFGPGTRLLVL.

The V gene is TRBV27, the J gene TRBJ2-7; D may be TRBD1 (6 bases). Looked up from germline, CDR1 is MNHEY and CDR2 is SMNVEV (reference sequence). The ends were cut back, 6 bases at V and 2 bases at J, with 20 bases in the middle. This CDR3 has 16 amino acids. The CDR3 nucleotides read TGTGCCAGCAGCTTACTTACGGGACACCGAACCTACGAGCAGTACTTC. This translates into CASSLLTGHRTYEQYF.

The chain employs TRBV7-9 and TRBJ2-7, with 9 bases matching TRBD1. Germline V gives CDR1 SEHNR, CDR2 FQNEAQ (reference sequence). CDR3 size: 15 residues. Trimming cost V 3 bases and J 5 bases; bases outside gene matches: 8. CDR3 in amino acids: CASSFGQGFPHEQYF. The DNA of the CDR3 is TGTGCCAGCAGCTTTGGACAGGGGTTCCCCCACGAGCAGTACTTC.

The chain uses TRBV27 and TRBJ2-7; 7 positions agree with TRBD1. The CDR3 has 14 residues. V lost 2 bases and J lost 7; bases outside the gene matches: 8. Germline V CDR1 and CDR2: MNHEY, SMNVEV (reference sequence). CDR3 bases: TGTGCCAGCAGTTTAGGACAGGTTCCGGGAGAGCAGTACTTC. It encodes CASSLGQVPGEQYF.

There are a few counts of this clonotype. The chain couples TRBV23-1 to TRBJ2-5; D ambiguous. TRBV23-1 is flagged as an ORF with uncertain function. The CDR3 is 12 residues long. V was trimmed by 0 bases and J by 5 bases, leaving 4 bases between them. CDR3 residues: CASSQSGETQYF. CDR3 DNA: TGCGCCAGCAGTCAATCTGGGGAGACCCAGTACTTC.

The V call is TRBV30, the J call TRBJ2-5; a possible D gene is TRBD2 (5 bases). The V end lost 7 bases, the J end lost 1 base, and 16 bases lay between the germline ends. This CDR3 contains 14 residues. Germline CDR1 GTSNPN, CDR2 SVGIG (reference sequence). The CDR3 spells CASSEGSLQETQYF. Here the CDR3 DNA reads TGTGCCTCCTCAGAGGGCAGCCTCCAAGAGACCCAGTACTTC.

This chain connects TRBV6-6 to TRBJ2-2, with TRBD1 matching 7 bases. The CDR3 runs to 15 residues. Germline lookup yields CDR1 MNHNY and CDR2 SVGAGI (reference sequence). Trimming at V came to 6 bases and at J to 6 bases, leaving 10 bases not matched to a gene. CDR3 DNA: TGTGCCAGCAGCAAAACAGAGGGGGCGGCCGGGGAGCTGTTTTTT. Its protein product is CASSKTEGAAGELFF.

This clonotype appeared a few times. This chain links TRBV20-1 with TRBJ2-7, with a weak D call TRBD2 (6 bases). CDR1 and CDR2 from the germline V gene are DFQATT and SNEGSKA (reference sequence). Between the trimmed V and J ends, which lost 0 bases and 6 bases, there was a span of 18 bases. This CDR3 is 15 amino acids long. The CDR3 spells CSARDRGSGFGEQYF. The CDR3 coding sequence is TGCAGTGCTAGAGACCGGGGGTCGGGGTTTGGCGAGCAGTACTTC.

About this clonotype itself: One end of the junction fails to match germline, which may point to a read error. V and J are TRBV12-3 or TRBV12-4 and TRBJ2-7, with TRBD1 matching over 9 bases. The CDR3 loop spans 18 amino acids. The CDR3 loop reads CACSCETGGVPSSYEQYF. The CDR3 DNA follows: TGTGCCTGCAGTTGTGAGACAGGGGGAGTCCCGAGCTCCTACGAGCAGTACTTC.